This entry describes one TCR beta chain. These data originate in a study of Ad26.COV2.S vaccination and SARS-CoV-2 variants. Overall study context: The donor was enrolled in the Ad26.COV2.S arm of the COV1001 trial. Intramuscular Ad26.COV2.S doses were given once or twice, 56 days apart.

This table comes from immunoSEQ multiplex PCR, and its TCRdb copy is limited to in-frame clones, with some not included. Of around 420,000 clones in the sample, roughly 90% were seen once. The CDR3 runs to 14 residues. V was cut by 3 bases and J by 1 base, with 9 bases left in between. CDR1 LNHDA and CDR2 SQIVND come from the germline V gene (reference sequence). Stated treatment: roughly 18 received Ad26.COV2.S at low or high dose, single or two shots; roughly five received placebo; per-sample allocation not given. Following the first vaccine or placebo injection, samples were taken on day 63. Sequencing used peripheral blood, obtained in a trial of Ad26.COV2.S vaccine versus placebo. This chain joins TRBV19 and TRBJ1-1; D unclear. The sequence was obtained from a person between 18 and 65 years old who received the Ad26.COV2.S COVID-19 vaccine or a placebo. The CDR3 protein is CASSIQPENTEAFF. CDR3 DNA sequence: TGTGCCAGTAGTATTCAACCAGAGAACACTGAAGCTTTCTTT. Filled out from reference TRBV19 and TRBJ1-1, the complete variable domain reads DGGITQSPKYLFRKEGQNVTLSCEQNLNHDAMYWYRQDPGQGLRLIYYSQIVNDFQKGDIAEGYSVSREKKESFPLTVTSAQKNPTAFYLCASSIQPENTEAFFGQGTRLTVV.